This entry lists 27 T cell receptor beta chains sequenced from one sample in a study of response to subunit inactivated influenza vaccine. TCRdb itself ran the RT-PCR reads through MiXCR, one entry per CDR3 protein. The sample shows hundreds of thousands of distinct CDR3 sequences, around 8% of them seen only once. The sample here was PBMCs from blood, taken less than 30 months after vaccination. The receptors were gathered from a man in his fifties or sixties who received an inactivated influenza vaccine.

V is TRBV3-1 and J is TRBJ2-7; 7 bases are shared with TRBD1. This CDR3 has 14 amino acids. The ends lost 4 bases at V and 3 bases at J; junction bases unmatched: 6. Looked up from germline, CDR1 is LGHDT and CDR2 is YNNKEL (reference sequence). This CDR3 reads CASSPFGQVYEQYF. The CDR3 DNA sequence: TGTGCCAGCAGCCCCTTCGGACAGGTCTACGAGCAGTACTTC.

This clonotype was detected a few times. This chain uses TRBV18 with TRBJ2-6; D ambiguous. The V gene's germline CDR1 is KGHSH and CDR2 LQKENI. This CDR3 is built from 15 residues. Trimming took off 1 base at V and 3 bases at J, with 7 bases between the two ends. The CDR3 loop reads CASSPQGVGANVLTF. CDR3 nucleotides: TGTGCCAGCTCACCACAAGGTGTTGGGGCCAACGTCCTGACTTTC.

This clonotype was picked up a small number of times. This chain uses TRBV7-2 with TRBJ2-7; D is possibly TRBD2 (6 bases). This CDR3 spans 15 amino acids. V dropped 5 bases and J dropped 4 bases, with 18 bases sitting between them. CDR1 is SGHTA, CDR2 FQGNSA, per germline. The CDR3 coding sequence is TGTGCCAGCAGCGACAGCCCTCGCGGGACGTACGAGCAGTACTTC. Residues: CASSDSPRGTYEQYF.

There are a few counts of this clonotype. The chain has TRBV20-1 and TRBJ1-5; D is unresolved. The V gene's germline CDR1 is DFQATT and CDR2 SNEGSKA (reference sequence). Trimming pared 0 bases from V and 0 bases from J, leaving 6 bases between. The CDR3 runs 14 residues. DNA for the CDR3: TGCAGTGCTAGAGATGCCGGTAGCAATCAGCCCCAGCATTTT. Translation gives CSARDAGSNQPQHF.

The CDR3 spells CASSGGIGEKLFF. The CDR3 DNA follows: TGTGCCAGCAGCGGGGGGATAGGGGAAAAACTGTTTTTT. This chain connects TRBV7-9 to TRBJ1-4; D perhaps matches TRBD1 (5 bases). The V end lost 5 bases, the J end lost 8 bases, and 12 bases lay between the germline ends. This CDR3 is 13 amino acids long. Germline CDR1 is SEHNR and CDR2 is FQNEAQ (reference sequence). The variable domain in full, completed from reference TRBV7-9 and TRBJ1-4, reads DTGVSQNPRHKITKRGQNVTFRCDPISEHNRLYWYRQTLGQGPEFLTYFQNEAQLEKSRLLSDRFSAERPKGSFSTLEIQRTEQGDSAMYLCASSGGIGEKLFFGSGTQLSVL.

This clonotype was observed at least ten times. The chain combines TRBV4-2 with TRBJ2-1, with 8 nucleotides matching TRBD2. The V gene end was trimmed by 1 base and the J gene end by 5 bases; junction bases not matched to a gene: 10. The V gene's germline CDR1 is LGHNA and CDR2 YNFKEQ. This CDR3 comprises 17 residues. This CDR3 is CASSQVGAGVLNNEQFF. The CDR3 DNA is TGTGCCAGCAGCCAAGTAGGAGCGGGAGTTTTGAACAATGAGCAGTTCTTC.

The rearrangement joins TRBV5-1 to TRBJ2-2; D is undetermined. The CDR3 has 15 amino acids. The germline V and J ends were trimmed by 3 bases and 7 bases, with 16 bases remaining between them. Germline CDR1 and CDR2: SGHRS and YFSETQ. The CDR3 DNA is TGCGCCAGCAGCTCCCTAACCGACCGTATCGGGGAGCTGTTTTTT. Amino acid sequence: CASSSLTDRIGELFF.

The gene calls are TRBV7-9 and TRBJ1-1; D possibly corresponds to TRBD1 (6 bases). The V gene lost 7 bases and the J gene lost 5 bases, with 17 bases spanning the gap. CDR3 length: 14 amino acids. From germline, CDR1 is SEHNR and CDR2 FQNEAQ (reference sequence). CDR3 protein: CASTFQGLGTEAFF. As DNA, the CDR3 is TGTGCCAGCACCTTTCAGGGGCTCGGGACTGAAGCTTTCTTT.

This clonotype showed up many times. The chain couples TRBV20-1 to TRBJ1-2, with 9 nucleotides matching TRBD1. Germline V gene lookup returns CDR1 DFQATT and CDR2 SNEGSKA (reference sequence). This CDR3 spans 12 amino acids. The V segment lost 5 bases and the J segment 8 bases; nucleotides outside the gene matches: 6. This chain's CDR3 is CSARTGGRGYTF. Written as DNA, the CDR3 is TGCAGTGCTCGCACAGGGGGCCGGGGCTACACCTTC.

This clonotype was seen many times. The gene calls are TRBV29-1 and TRBJ2-5; D is perhaps TRBD2 (6 bases). CDR3 length: 14 residues. Germline CDR1 is SQVTM and CDR2 is ANQGSEA. Deletions cut 0 bases from V and 7 bases from J, with 15 bases between. The CDR3 DNA reads as TGCAGCGTTGAAGATCGGAGGGGACCTGGGACCCAGTACTTC. Protein product: CSVEDRRGPGTQYF.

V is TRBV7-2 and J is TRBJ2-1; 8 bases fit TRBD1. V was pared by 5 bases and J by 6 bases, with 9 bases of the junction left unmatched. The CDR3 spans 15 residues. Germline CDR1 is SGHTA and CDR2 is FQGNSA. CDR3 sequence: CASSDRGLSSNEQFF. CDR3 DNA sequence: TGTGCCAGCAGCGACAGGGGCCTATCATCCAATGAGCAGTTCTTC.

CDR3 region: CATSRDSGTGQAGELFF. CDR3 in DNA: TGTGCCACCAGCAGAGACTCCGGGACAGGGCAAGCCGGGGAGCTGTTTTTT. The chain carries TRBV15 and TRBJ2-2, with 9 bases lining up with TRBD1. After removal of 0 bases from V and 6 bases from J, the junction contained 8 bases not matched to a gene. Germline-derived CDR1 and CDR2 are LNHNV and YYDKDF (reference sequence). The CDR3 has 17 residues.

The chain recombines TRBV5-4 with TRBJ2-5; D remains unclear. The CDR3 is 15 residues long. V was shortened by 1 base and J by 1 base, with 11 bases between the two germline ends. Per germline, CDR1 SGHNT and CDR2 YYREEE (reference sequence). This CDR3 reads CASSLRGLVQETQYF. In DNA form, the CDR3 reads TGTGCCAGCAGCTTGCGCGGTTTGGTCCAAGAGACCCAGTACTTC.

V gene TRBV5-5 combines with J gene TRBJ2-1, with a tentative D call TRBD1 (5 bases). Germline CDR1 is SGHKS and CDR2 is YYEKEE (reference sequence). The CDR3 runs 14 residues. Deletions cut 3 bases from V and 4 bases from J, with 11 bases between. The CDR3 sequence is CASSSLGAYNEQFF. The CDR3 DNA follows: TGTGCCAGCAGCTCCCTAGGGGCGTACAATGAGCAGTTCTTC.

At least ten counts were recorded for this clonotype. The rearrangement joins TRBV12-3 or TRBV12-4 to TRBJ2-3; D is possibly TRBD2 (6 bases). V was pared by 5 bases and J by 3 bases, with 12 bases between. This CDR3 has 14 residues. Here the CDR3 DNA reads TGTGCCAGCAGTGGGGCGCGGGGTACAGATACGCAGTATTTT. Protein sequence: CASSGARGTDTQYF.

The sample holds a few counts of this clonotype. V is TRBV7-8 and J is TRBJ1-5; D may be TRBD1 (5 bases). The ends were cut back, 0 bases at V and 6 bases at J, with 12 bases in the middle. The CDR3 totals 15 residues. Germline V gene data show CDR1 as SGHVS and CDR2 as FQNEAQ. Here the CDR3 DNA reads TGTGCCAGCAGCTTAGCCCAGGGACTAGGTCAGCCCCAGCATTTT. Encoded protein: CASSLAQGLGQPQHF.

This clonotype has at least ten counts. This chain joins TRBV28 and TRBJ2-5; 9 positions agree with TRBD2. Trimming cost V 3 bases and J 5 bases; bases outside gene matches: 10. The CDR3 extends over 16 amino acids. CDR1 is MDHEN, CDR2 SYDVKM, per germline. CDR3 amino acids: CASSLGGSGRRETQYF. In nucleotides, the CDR3 is TGTGCCAGCAGTTTGGGTGGTAGCGGGAGACGGGAGACCCAGTACTTC.

This clonotype was picked up many times. The V gene is TRBV15, the J gene TRBJ2-1; 9 bases map to TRBD2. Germline V CDR1 and CDR2: LNHNV, YYDKDF (reference sequence). Losses at the gene ends were 7 bases for V and 6 bases for J; bases not matched to a gene: 7. The CDR3 loop spans 14 amino acids. The DNA of the CDR3 is TGTGCCACCAAGCCGGGACTAGCAAGCAATGAGCAGTTCTTC. Amino acid sequence: CATKPGLASNEQFF.

At least ten counts were recorded for this clonotype. This sequence joins TRBV19 and TRBJ2-3, with D maybe TRBD2 (6 bases). Germline V CDR1 and CDR2: LNHDA, SQIVND (reference sequence). The CDR3 covers 14 residues. Trimming shortened V by 5 bases and J by 1 base, and 10 bases separated the two germline ends. As DNA, the CDR3 is TGTGCCAGTAGTCGGGACTTCCGCACAGATACGCAGTATTTT. It encodes CASSRDFRTDTQYF.

This chain connects TRBV7-2 to TRBJ1-2; TRBD1 is a possible D gene (6 bases). In germline, CDR1 is SGHTA, CDR2 FQGNSA. Trimming pared 5 bases from V and 2 bases from J, leaving 18 bases between. The CDR3 loop spans 16 amino acids. The CDR3 region is CASSQRGGGANYGYTF. The CDR3 DNA sequence: TGTGCCAGCAGCCAGCGGGGGGGCGGCGCAAACTATGGCTACACCTTC.

This clonotype was seen many times. J is TRBJ2-1 and V is TRBV29-1; 12 bases fit TRBD2. CDR3 length: 13 residues. Per the germline V gene, CDR1 is SQVTM and CDR2 is ANQGSEA. The V and J ends lost 5 bases and 7 bases, in that order; junction bases with no gene match: 3. CDR3 nucleotides: TGCAGCGTTAGACTAGCGGGAGTTAATGAGCAGTTCTTC. Protein: CSVRLAGVNEQFF.

The chain carries TRBV20-1 and TRBJ2-7; maybe TRBD1 (6 bases). CDR1 and CDR2 from the germline V gene are DFQATT and SNEGSKA (reference sequence). V was pared by 4 bases and J by 3 bases, with 10 bases between. The CDR3 extends over 12 amino acids. The CDR3 DNA follows: TGCAGTGCTAAACAGGGTTACTACGAGCAGTACTTC. It is translated as CSAKQGYYEQYF.

The chain links TRBV20-1 to TRBJ2-7; the D gene is possibly TRBD2 (5 bases). Trimming left V 5 bases short and J 3 bases short, with 14 bases between. The CDR3 totals 13 residues. Germline loops: CDR1 DFQATT, CDR2 SNEGSKA (reference sequence). The CDR3 bases are TGCAGTGCTGACCCCAGCGGAAACTACGAGCAGTACTTC. Its protein is CSADPSGNYEQYF.

This clonotype was picked up a small number of times. This chain links TRBV29-1 with TRBJ2-1; 8 bases are a match to TRBD2. J lost 7 bases, V lost 5 bases, and 13 bases had no gene match. The CDR3 spans 15 residues. CDR1 SQVTM and CDR2 ANQGSEA come from the germline V gene. The CDR3 loop reads CSVPLSTSGVNEQFF. The CDR3 DNA follows: TGCAGCGTTCCTCTAAGCACTAGCGGAGTTAATGAGCAGTTCTTC.

The chain carries TRBV18 and TRBJ2-7; D not resolved. The ends were cut back, 2 bases at V and 8 bases at J, with 16 bases in the middle. The CDR3 spans 14 residues. Germline V gene data show CDR1 as KGHSH and CDR2 as LQKENI. The CDR3 DNA is TGTGCCAGCTCACCATCGGCAGGAACACTACAGCAGTACTTC. Its translation is CASSPSAGTLQQYF.

This clonotype has a handful of counts. This chain uses TRBV19 with TRBJ2-1; the D gene is possibly TRBD2 (5 bases). Between the trimmed V and J ends, which lost 3 bases and 7 bases, there was a span of 16 bases. CDR3 length equals 15 residues. CDR1 and CDR2 (germline): LNHDA, SQIVND (reference sequence). DNA of the CDR3: TGTGCCAGTAGTATCGAGTGGCTAGCAGCGAATGAGCAGTTCTTC. This encodes CASSIEWLAANEQFF.

This clonotype was seen a handful of times. Here the CDR3 DNA reads TGTGCCAGCAACAGTCAGAGTAACTACTATGGCTACACCTTC. Its protein is CASNSQSNYYGYTF. J is TRBJ1-2 and V is TRBV28; D is undetermined. CDR1 and CDR2 from the germline V gene are MDHEN and SYDVKM. The ends were cut back, 7 bases at V and 3 bases at J, with 15 bases in the middle. This CDR3 contains 14 residues.